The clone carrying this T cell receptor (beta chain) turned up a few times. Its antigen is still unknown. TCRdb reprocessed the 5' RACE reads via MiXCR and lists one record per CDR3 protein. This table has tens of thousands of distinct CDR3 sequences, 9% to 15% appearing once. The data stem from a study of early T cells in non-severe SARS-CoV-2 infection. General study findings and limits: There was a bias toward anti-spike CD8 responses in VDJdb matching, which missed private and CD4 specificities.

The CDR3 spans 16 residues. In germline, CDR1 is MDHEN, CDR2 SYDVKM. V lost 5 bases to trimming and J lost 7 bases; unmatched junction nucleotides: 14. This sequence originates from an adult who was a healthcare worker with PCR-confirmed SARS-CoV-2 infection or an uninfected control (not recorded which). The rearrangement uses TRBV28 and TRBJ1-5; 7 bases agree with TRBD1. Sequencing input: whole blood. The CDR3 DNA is TGTGCCAGCAGTCCTTGGACAGGACGGAACGGCCAGCCCCAGCATTTT. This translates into CASSPWTGRNGQPQHF.